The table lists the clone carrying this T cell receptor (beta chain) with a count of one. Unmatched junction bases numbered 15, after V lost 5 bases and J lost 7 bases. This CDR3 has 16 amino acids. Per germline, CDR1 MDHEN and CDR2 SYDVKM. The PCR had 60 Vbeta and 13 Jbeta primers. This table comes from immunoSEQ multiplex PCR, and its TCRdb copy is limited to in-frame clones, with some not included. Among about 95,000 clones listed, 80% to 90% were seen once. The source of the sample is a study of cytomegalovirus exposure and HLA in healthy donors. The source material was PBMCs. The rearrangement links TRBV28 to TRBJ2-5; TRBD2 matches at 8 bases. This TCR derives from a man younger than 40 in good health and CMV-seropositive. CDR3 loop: CASSLQPAGVLGTQYF. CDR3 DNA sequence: TGTGCCAGCAGTCTCCAGCCAGCGGGAGTTCTGGGGACCCAGTACTTC.